A single sample gave rise to the 23 T cell receptor beta chains below, sequenced in a study of blood T cells in healthy people across ages. Next came a second PCR, run for about 7 to 12 cycles, which used a sample-barcoded 5' primer along with a J-beta primer mix. TCRdb re-analysed the 5' RACE reads in MiXCR, keeping a single row per CDR3 protein. The repertoire holds around 1,100,000 distinct CDR3 sequences, with more than 30% as singletons. The sequencing input was blood. These receptors all stem from a man between 18 and 29 years old in good health.

This rearrangement joins TRBV12-3 or TRBV12-4 to TRBJ1-2, with D unclear. This CDR3 contains 12 residues. Between the trimmed V and J ends, which lost 5 bases and 7 bases, there was a span of 11 bases. CDR3 loop: CASSPSVFGYTF. The CDR3, as DNA: TGTGCCAGCAGTCCCTCGGTTTTTGGCTACACCTTC.

The rearrangement links TRBV2 to TRBJ1-5; 7 bases are shared with TRBD1. The CDR3 totals 14 residues. V shed 2 bases and J 7 bases; nucleotides not matched to a gene: 5. Germline CDR1 is SNHLY and CDR2 is FYNNEI. The CDR3 region has the DNA TGTGCCAGCAGTGAACGACAGGGACCCCAGCCCCAGCATTTT. Translation: CASSERQGPQPQHF. Drawing the rest from reference TRBV2 and TRBJ1-5, the complete variable domain is EPEVTQTPSHQVTQMGQEVILRCVPISNHLYFYWYRQILGQKVEFLVSFYNNEISEKSEIFDDQFSVERPDGSNFTLKIRSTKLEDSAMYFCASSERQGPQPQHFGDGTRLSIL.

In this sample, this clonotype turned up a few times. The CDR3 bases are TGTGCCAGCAGCTTTCCCGCAGGGGGGTCGGCAGATACGCAGTATTTT. Translation gives CASSFPAGGSADTQYF. The chain links TRBV7-9 to TRBJ2-3; perhaps TRBD1 as D (7 bases). The ends were cut back, 3 bases at V and 4 bases at J, with 17 bases in the middle. This CDR3 spans 16 amino acids. The germline V gene encodes CDR1 SEHNR and CDR2 FQNEAQ (reference sequence).

The chain is built from TRBV3-1 and TRBJ2-1; D unresolved. The CDR3 extends over 14 amino acids. Trimming pared 0 bases from V and 5 bases from J, leaving 8 bases between. Germline assignment: CDR1 LGHDT and CDR2 YNNKEL (reference sequence). The DNA of the CDR3 is TGTGCCAGCAGCCAAGAGGGGTATCACAATGAGCAGTTCTTC. Its translation: CASSQEGYHNEQFF.

The gene calls are TRBV7-9 and TRBJ1-4; 7 nucleotides match TRBD1. CDR1 and CDR2 (germline): SEHNR, FQNEAQ (reference sequence). The CDR3 extends over 14 amino acids. V lost 5 bases and J lost 7; bases outside the gene matches: 7. The CDR3 coding sequence is TGTGCCAGCAGCCCAACGCACAGGGGTGAAAAACTGTTTTTT. This sequence encodes CASSPTHRGEKLFF.

The CDR3 DNA reads TGTGCCAGCAGCCAACAAGGGGGCGCGGACACCGGGGAGCTGTTTTTT. Amino acid sequence: CASSQQGGADTGELFF. This sequence joins TRBV4-2 and TRBJ2-2, with 7 bases that match TRBD1. The V gene end was trimmed by 2 bases and the J gene end by 3 bases; junction bases not matched to a gene: 6. Germline CDR1 reads LGHNA; CDR2 reads YNFKEQ. This CDR3 has 16 residues.

The CDR3 spells CASNQYTEAFF. CDR3 bases: TGTGCCAGCAACCAATACACTGAAGCTTTCTTT. The chain uses TRBV5-5 and TRBJ1-1; D unresolved. V was clipped by 6 bases and J by 3 bases, with 6 bases between them. Germline assignment: CDR1 SGHKS and CDR2 YYEKEE (reference sequence). This CDR3 is 11 amino acids long.

This clonotype was detected a few times. The chain employs TRBV30 and TRBJ2-3, with a tentative D call TRBD2 (5 bases). The CDR3 loop spans 15 amino acids. Deletions cut 4 bases from V and 1 base from J, with 15 bases between. Germline lookup yields CDR1 GTSNPN and CDR2 SVGIG (reference sequence). The CDR3 is CAWTTAVSGTDTQYF. The CDR3 nucleotides are TGTGCCTGGACTACAGCGGTTTCGGGCACAGATACGCAGTATTTT.

The gene calls are TRBV6-6 and TRBJ2-4; 14 nucleotides line up with TRBD2. J lost 3 bases, V lost 10 bases, and 8 bases had no gene match. This CDR3 is built from 16 residues. Per the germline V gene, CDR1 is MNHNY and CDR2 is SVGAGI (reference sequence). CDR3 sequence: CATGLAGGPSKNIQYF. DNA for the CDR3: TGTGCCACAGGACTAGCGGGGGGCCCAAGCAAAAACATTCAGTACTTC.

This sequence joins TRBV20-1 and TRBJ2-3, with TRBD1 identical over 9 bases. V shed 2 bases and J 6 bases; nucleotides not matched to a gene: 12. Germline CDR1 DFQATT, CDR2 SNEGSKA (reference sequence). CDR3 length: 16 amino acids. The CDR3 is CSARPFGDREADTQYF. The CDR3 DNA reads TGCAGTGCTAGACCCTTTGGGGACAGGGAGGCGGATACGCAGTATTTT.

The chain joins TRBV11-1 to TRBJ2-3; TRBD1 matches 8 bases. The V gene end was trimmed by 5 bases and the J gene end by 2 bases; junction bases not matched to a gene: 9. This CDR3 has 16 amino acids. Looked up from germline, CDR1 is SGHAT and CDR2 is FQDESV (reference sequence). This chain's CDR3 is CASSKETGAPTDTQYF. The CDR3 region has the DNA TGTGCCAGCAGCAAAGAGACAGGGGCCCCCACAGATACGCAGTATTTT.

This clonotype was seen a few times. The gene calls are TRBV10-3 and TRBJ2-2; no clear D. Germline-derived CDR1 and CDR2 are ENHRY and SYGVKD. Trimming took off 3 bases at V and 3 bases at J, with 8 bases between the two ends. The CDR3 runs to 14 residues. CDR3 loop: CAISDVRHTGELFF. The CDR3 DNA follows: TGTGCCATCAGTGATGTCCGTCACACCGGGGAGCTGTTTTTT.

The J gene is TRBJ1-5, the V gene TRBV10-3, with D possibly matching TRBD1 (6 bases). The CDR3 consists of 15 residues. V shed 6 bases and J shed 2 bases, with 14 bases lying between them. The germline gives CDR1 ENHRY, CDR2 SYGVKD. DNA of the CDR3: TGTGCCATCAGCGAGGGGGTTCAGGGCAATCAGCCCCAGCATTTT. This codes for CAISEGVQGNQPQHF.

As for this clonotype: One junction end disagrees with the germline gene, perhaps due to a read error. The gene calls are TRBV7-2 and TRBJ2-7, with TRBD2 as a possible D gene (7 bases). CDR3 length equals 15 residues. Germline V gene data show CDR1 as SGHTA and CDR2 as FQGNSA. CDR3 sequence reads: CVSSPRGGSSYEQYF. For the CDR3, the DNA is TGTGTCAGCAGCCCCAGGGGCGGGAGCTCCTACGAGCAGTACTTC.

This clonotype was detected once. This chain links TRBV20-1 with TRBJ2-1; unclear D gene. Between the trimmed V and J ends, which lost 7 bases and 13 bases, there was a span of 17 bases. This CDR3 comprises 11 residues. Per germline, CDR1 DFQATT and CDR2 SNEGSKA (reference sequence). The DNA for the CDR3 is TGCAGTGGGACCGTTCAAGAGACCCAGTTCTTC. This sequence encodes CSGTVQETQFF.

The sample holds a few counts of this clonotype. The genes are TRBV3-1 and TRBJ1-5, with a tentative D call TRBD1 (5 bases). The V gene's germline CDR1 is LGHDT and CDR2 YNNKEL (reference sequence). Deletions cut 4 bases from V and 0 bases from J, with 10 bases between. This CDR3 is built from 15 residues. The CDR3 DNA sequence: TGTGCCAGCAGCCCGGGGGAGTTTAGCAATCAGCCCCAGCATTTT. This codes for CASSPGEFSNQPQHF.

This rearrangement joins TRBV6-5 to TRBJ2-1; 8 nucleotides line up with TRBD2. The CDR3 is 14 residues long. The J segment lost 7 bases and the V segment lost 6 bases, leaving 8 bases of the junction unmatched. Germline CDR1 reads MNHEY; CDR2 reads SVGAGI. The DNA of the CDR3 is TGTGCCAGCAGCCGCGGGGGGCGGGGGAATGAGCAGTTCTTC. This gives the protein CASSRGGRGNEQFF.

In the case of this clonotype: At one of its ends the junction is not consistent with the germline gene, which may arise from a read error. The chain is built from TRBV20-1 and TRBJ2-5; perhaps D is TRBD1 or TRBD2 (5 bases each). The CDR3 sequence is 15 residues long. Germline-derived CDR1 and CDR2 are DFQATT and SNEGSKA (reference sequence). CDR3 residues: CRARDGAKGQETQYF. In nucleotides, the CDR3 is TGCAGGGCTAGAGACGGGGCCAAGGGCCAAGAGACCCAGTACTTC.

This clonotype was found a few times. V gene TRBV25-1 combines with J gene TRBJ2-3, with TRBD1 identical over 11 bases. Per the germline V gene, CDR1 is MGHDK and CDR2 is SYGVNS. The CDR3 runs 16 residues. Germline trimming cut 6 bases from V and 3 bases from J; bases unmatched to any gene: 8. CDR3 protein: CASSEAGQGATDTQYF. The CDR3 nucleotides read TGTGCCAGCAGCGAAGCCGGACAGGGGGCGACAGATACGCAGTATTTT.

This chain uses TRBV6-6 with TRBJ1-1; 8 bases align to TRBD1. The length of the CDR3 is 15 residues. The V segment lost 4 bases and the J segment 6 bases; nucleotides outside the gene matches: 10. Germline CDR1 MNHNY, CDR2 SVGAGI (reference sequence). The CDR3 loop is CASSFPDRDGAEAFF. The CDR3 bases are TGTGCCAGCAGTTTCCCGGACAGGGACGGAGCTGAAGCTTTCTTT.

V usage is TRBV6-1 and J usage is TRBJ1-2; unclear D gene. The germline gives CDR1 MNHNS, CDR2 SASEGT. Trimming shortened V by 0 bases and J by 5 bases, and 10 bases separated the two germline ends. The CDR3 is 14 residues long. The CDR3 DNA follows: TGTGCCAGCAGTGAAGCGCTACGGAATTATGGCTACACCTTC. Amino acids: CASSEALRNYGYTF.

A remark on this clonotype: This clone may be a read error of a much larger clone one base away. The chain recombines TRBV9 with TRBJ1-1; 7 positions agree with TRBD1. The length of the CDR3 is 14 residues. Germline V CDR1 and CDR2: SGDLS, YYNGEE. The CDR3 nucleotides are TGTGCCAGCAGCGCATCACAGGGGTACACTGAAACTTTCTTT. Encoded protein: CASSASQGYTETFF.

The chain is built from TRBV18 and TRBJ1-5; D ambiguous. V lost 2 bases and J 5 bases, leaving 10 bases between the germline ends. The CDR3 runs 14 residues. In germline, CDR1 is KGHSH, CDR2 LQKENI. The CDR3: CASSPSRIDQPQHF. CDR3 bases: TGTGCCAGCTCACCAAGTAGGATAGATCAGCCCCAGCATTTT.